The T cell receptor (beta chain) under discussion was sequenced for a study of CD8+ T cells in alopecia areata (dated by TCRdb to the late 2010s). Regarding the research as a whole: Treated patients were enrolled in an open-label pilot trial of oral tofacitinib at 5 to 10 mg twice daily for moderate-to-severe alopecia areata. Disease severity in treated patients was measured with the SALT score, which quantifies the percentage of affected scalp surface area. In both human patients and the C3H/HeJ mouse model, the study applied high-throughput TCRbeta sequencing to look at T cell clonal expansion in alopecia areata. Biopsies were taken from tofacitinib-treated patients at baseline and at 4 and 24 weeks of treatment, and a later scalp biopsy was taken in several of the tofacitinib-treated patients. On the human side, TCRbeta sequencing was run on scalp tissue and on sorted CD4+ and CD8+ peripheral blood T cells from healthy controls and from alopecia areata patients with either patchy or totalis/universalis disease. Patients received tofacitinib for 6 to 18 months and were then followed off drug for 6 months to check for delayed response and recurrence. immunoSEQ multiplex PCR using 35 Vbeta forward primers and 13 Jbeta reverse primers was used to amplify TCRbeta CDR3 regions. Scalp clonality was compared among normal scalp (n=4), patchy alopecia areata scalp (n=8), and alopecia totalis/universalis scalp (n=8). RNA came from the PAXgene miRNA kit for fixed scalp, the miRNeasy kit for PBMCs, and the RNeasy kit for mouse skin. What the authors observed across the whole study: With tofacitinib, both scalp clonality and the number of expanded CD8+ clones among the top 100 scalp clones went down significantly. Because the treated cohort was small and included a single nonresponder, larger studies are needed to assess links between baseline CD8+ expansion and response. Many expanded lesional clones persisted in scalp and blood during tofacitinib treatment, which may partly explain relapse after stopping treatment. Unlike mouse skin, which is dominated by gammadelta T cells, normal human skin has resident alphabeta T cells that are also sequenced, and this complicates analysis of the scalp TCR repertoire. Compared with normal scalp, lesional scalp had higher clonality and more expanded CD8+ clones, particularly in alopecia totalis/universalis, a pattern that suggests antigenic drive. Shared TCR sequences between patients were less evident than in mice, which may be partly attributable to HLA diversity in the patient population.

Receptor amplification or capture employed the immunoSEQ multiplex PCR assay. For TCR sequencing, RNA was extracted from every sample and reverse transcribed into cDNA to serve as template. First-strand cDNA was synthesized with SuperScript III using a 2:1 mix of oligo-dT and random hexamers. A synthetic immune receptor repertoire was used to gauge amplification bias, and whatever bias remained was removed computationally. Concerning the study's data processing: Raw reads were preprocessed for error removal, and CDR3 was defined according to IMGT conventions as running from the conserved cysteine to phenylalanine. Clonality was calculated as 1 minus Shannon entropy normalized by log2 of the number of productive unique TCRs. Scalp TCRbeta sequences were cross-referenced with sorted blood CD4 and CD8 repertoires so that the CD4 or CD8 identity of scalp clones could be inferred. Not all clones reach the TCRdb copy of this immuneACCESS table, which keeps in-frame sequences only. Checked studies attribute under half of the gap to unresolved V genes and leave the rest unexplained. That table is the source of V, J and clone size, and D and trimming were worked out from the DNA. Within this sample are hundreds of thousands of clones, with approximately 67% of them counted one time only. Around 1.2% of the sample is in the top ten clones.

The CDR3 measures 15 amino acids from cysteine to phenylalanine. Of the read, only the CDR3 DNA is kept; its 45 bases are in frame from base 1. The V end gives up 3 bases and the J end 4 bases, leaving 5 bases in the junction not matched to a gene. From a lookup of the germline V gene, CDR1 and CDR2 are SGDLS and YYNGEE. The meaning of the sample's treatment or condition label: oral pan-JAK inhibitor, 5-10 mg twice daily. Peripheral blood and lesional scalp punch biopsies were obtained from patients with alopecia areata. PBMCs were isolated by density centrifugation and stained for CD3, CD4 and CD8, after which CD4+ and CD8+ T cells were sorted on a FACSAria. Comments on this clone: It lacks a known antigen. Within one base of it there is no much larger clone, and no base qualities were kept.

Sequencing used CD4+ T cells sorted from blood, obtained around week 44, from a patient treated with tofacitinib. The chain was built from TRBV9 and TRBJ2-3, and 10 junction bases match TRBD2. This TCR was sampled from a human donor with alopecia areata. The CDR3 is CASSASGGVADTQYF. The DNA sequence is as follows: TGTGCCAGCAGCGCCAGCGGGGGGGTGGCAGATACGCAGTATTTT.